The 29 T cell receptor beta chains below all came from one sample that was sequenced in a study of T cell clonality in common variable immunodeficiency. Generated by immunoSEQ multiplex PCR, the TCRdb table keeps only in-frame clones and is missing some. Listed for the sample are about 28,000 clones, none seen a single time. Study findings and constraints: Common variable immunodeficiency TCR beta sequences reportedly had fewer deletions and N-nucleotide insertions.

For these TCRs, the target antigens are not known. Sequencing was done on a sample of peripheral blood mononuclear cells. The source is a human donor with common variable immunodeficiency.

On this clone: The CDR3 end is not reached by the read, which stops 3 residues before it; the germline J gene fills it in. The V call is TRBV7-6, the J call TRBJ2-5; TRBD1 matches 10 bases. The V gene end was trimmed by 5 bases and the J gene end by 5 bases; junction bases not matched to a gene: 8. This CDR3 contains 15 residues. The V gene's germline CDR1 is SGHVS and CDR2 FNYEAQ. The CDR3 spells CASSERDRGKETQYF. Incomplete CDR3 DNA: TGTGCCAGCAGCGAAAGGGACAGGGGAAAGGAGACC.

This clone came up many times. At one end, the junction sequence differs from germline, possibly due to a read error. Coverage ceases 3 residues before the CDR3 finishes, and the germline J gene fills in the end. The genes are TRBV20-1 and TRBJ2-1, with D perhaps TRBD2 (5 bases). Germline V gene lookup returns CDR1 DFQATT and CDR2 SNEGSKA (reference sequence). This CDR3 region has 13 residues. The CDR3 spells CSAFPDSNNEQFF. CDR3 DNA (partial): TGCAGTGCATTCCCGGACTCCAACAATGAG.

This clone came up a few times. The sequenced CDR3 bases are TGTGCCAGCAGTTACGAAAGCGGGAGGAGCACAGATACG. Protein product: CASSYESGRSTDT. The full-length CDR3 reads as CASSYESGRSTDTQYF. This sequence joins TRBV6-2 or TRBV6-3 and TRBJ2-3; 9 positions match TRBD2. The read ends 3 residues shy of where the CDR3 ends; the end is completed using the germline J gene. Germline-derived CDR1 and CDR2 are MNHEY and SVGEGT. V lost 2 bases, J lost 0 bases, and 3 bases stayed unmatched. The CDR3 length is 16 residues.

This clone has ten or more counts. The CDR3 end lies 3 residues beyond the end of the read and is filled in from the germline J gene. This rearrangement joins TRBV20-1 to TRBJ2-3, with D perhaps matching TRBD2 (6 bases). This CDR3 has 14 amino acids. Trimming took 1 base from V and 2 from J, leaving 10 bases between them. From germline, CDR1 is DFQATT and CDR2 SNEGSKA (reference sequence). The CDR3: CSARGRRDTDTQYF. The sequenced CDR3 bases are TGCAGTGCTAGAGGTCGGCGGGACACAGATACG.

This clone has at least ten counts. With the read ending 3 residues before the CDR3 end, the germline J gene is used to fill in that end. The chain couples TRBV19 to TRBJ2-1, with TRBD2 matching 12 bases. This CDR3 comprises 16 residues. CDR1 is LNHDA, CDR2 SQIVND, per germline (reference sequence). The V and J ends lost 4 bases and 6 bases, in that order; junction bases with no gene match: 7. The sequenced part of the CDR3 DNA is TGTGCCAGTAGTACGACTAGCGGGAGTAGGACCAATGAG. It translates to CASSTTSGSRTNE. The CDR3 reads in full as CASSTTSGSRTNEQFF.

This clone showed up many times. The read stops 3 residues short of the end of the CDR3; the missing end is completed from the germline J gene. The genes are TRBV19 and TRBJ1-5; 7 bases are shared with TRBD1. The CDR3 has 14 amino acids. The V and J ends lost 10 bases and 4 bases, in that order; junction bases with no gene match: 10. The germline V gene encodes CDR1 LNHDA and CDR2 SQIVND (reference sequence). The CDR3 spells CATQHRGGNQPQHF. The part of the CDR3 DNA that was read is TGTGCCACACAGCACAGGGGAGGAAATCAGCCC.

As to this clone: Sequencing ends 3 residues short of the CDR3 end; the germline J gene provides the rest. V gene TRBV5-1 combines with J gene TRBJ2-5, with 7 bases lining up with TRBD1. The germline gives CDR1 SGHRS, CDR2 YFSETQ. This CDR3 region has 17 residues. The ends lost 3 bases at V and 1 base at J; junction bases unmatched: 12. CDR3 sequence: CASSSAFRDRSQETQYF. The sequenced part of the CDR3 DNA is TGCGCCAGCAGCTCGGCATTCCGGGACAGATCCCAAGAGACC.

About this clone: The read ends 3 residues before the CDR3 terminus; that terminus is restored from the germline J gene. The rearrangement links TRBV7-2 to TRBJ1-2; 9 bases map to TRBD1. The CDR3 is made up of 13 amino acids. Germline V gives CDR1 SGHTA, CDR2 FQGNSA. CDR3 residues: CASSATGGAGYTF. Partial CDR3 DNA: TGTGCCAGCAGCGCGACAGGGGGTGCGGGC. The full variable domain, rest sourced from reference TRBV7-2 and TRBJ1-2, is GAGVSQSPSNKVTEKGKDVELRCDPISGHTALYWYRQSLGQGLEFLIYFQGNSAPDKSGLPSDRFSAERTGGSVSTLTIQRTQQEDSAVYLCASSATGGAGYTFGSGTRLTVV.

This clone was detected ten times or more. The CDR3 end is not reached by the read, which stops 3 residues before it; the germline J gene fills it in. Other nucleotide sequences in the sample specify the same CDR3. The chain employs TRBV7-9 and TRBJ2-3; 7 nucleotides line up with TRBD1. The CDR3 runs to 13 residues. Germline V gives CDR1 SEHNR, CDR2 FQNEAQ (reference sequence). V dropped 5 bases and J dropped 8; count of bases not matched to a gene: 7. The part of the CDR3 DNA that was read is TGTGCCAGCAGCGAACGACAGGGTGGTACG. As protein: CASSERQGGT. The complete CDR3 sequence is CASSERQGGTQYF.

This clone has ten or more counts. The read comes to an end 3 residues before the CDR3 does, leaving the germline J gene to fill in the end. Other DNA sequences from this sample encode an identical CDR3 as well. V is TRBV19 and J is TRBJ2-7; D is perhaps TRBD1 (5 bases). Between the trimmed V and J ends, which lost 2 bases and 4 bases, there was a span of 9 bases. The CDR3 spans 13 residues. Germline-derived CDR1 and CDR2 are LNHDA and SQIVND (reference sequence). Here the CDR3 reads CASSIKQGYEQYF. The DNA read from the CDR3 is TGTGCCAGTAGTATAAAGCAGGGTTACGAG.

To note about this clone: At the DNA level, this CDR3 is encoded by other sequences in the same sample as well. CDR3 in amino acids: CASSPTGGTDTQYF. The covered CDR3 bases are TGTGCCAGCTCACCGACAGGCGGCACAGATACG. V gene TRBV18 combines with J gene TRBJ2-3; D may be TRBD1 (6 bases). The read ends 3 residues shy of where the CDR3 ends; the end is completed using the germline J gene. V was pared by 3 bases and J by 1 base, with 8 bases between. This CDR3 is 14 amino acids long. The germline V gene encodes CDR1 KGHSH and CDR2 LQKENI.

This clone was recorded at least ten times. The read comes to an end 3 residues before the CDR3 does, leaving the germline J gene to fill in the end. The chain couples TRBV19 to TRBJ1-1; 7 nucleotides agree with TRBD1. The CDR3 runs to 14 residues. Losses at the gene ends were 7 bases for V and 2 bases for J; bases not matched to a gene: 7. Germline CDR1 is LNHDA and CDR2 is SQIVND (reference sequence). This CDR3 reads CASNPTGLNTEAFF. Incomplete CDR3 DNA: TGTGCCAGTAACCCGACAGGGTTAAACACTGAA.

This clone occurred a few times. The read stops 3 residues short of the end of the CDR3; the missing end is completed from the germline J gene. The J gene is TRBJ2-7, the V gene TRBV7-6; TRBD2 matches 12 bases. Germline CDR1 reads SGHVS; CDR2 reads FNYEAQ. The V and J ends lost 1 base and 6 bases, in that order; junction bases with no gene match: 7. CDR3 length: 16 residues. The CDR3 reads CASSLEGPLAGGEQYF. The covered CDR3 bases are TGTGCCAGCAGCTTAGAAGGTCCACTAGCGGGAGGCGAG.

This clone showed up many times. The DNA ends 3 residues before the CDR3 does, and the rest of the CDR3 is filled in from the germline J gene. The chain carries TRBV4-1 and TRBJ2-7; no clear D. V lost 2 bases to trimming and J lost 5 bases, with 13 bases between them. CDR3 length: 14 amino acids. The germline V gene has CDR1 MGHRA and CDR2 YSYEKL. The CDR3 is CASSQTVGWNEQYF. Incomplete CDR3 DNA: TGCGCCAGCAGCCAAACTGTAGGGTGGAACGAG.

This clone was seen ten or more times. The CDR3 end is not reached by the read, which stops 3 residues before it; the germline J gene fills it in. The V call is TRBV10-3, the J call TRBJ1-5; maybe TRBD1 (5 bases). Germline V gene sequence: CDR1 ENHRY, CDR2 SYGVKD. V dropped 2 bases and J dropped 2 bases, with 7 bases sitting between them. The CDR3 has 14 amino acids. CDR3 sequence: CAISEGAGNQPQHF. The DNA read from the CDR3 is TGTGCCATCAGTGAGGGGGCGGGCAATCAGCCC.

The sample holds many counts of this clone. The read ends 3 residues before the CDR3 terminus; that terminus is restored from the germline J gene. The rearrangement uses TRBV20-1 and TRBJ2-1, with 7 bases fitting TRBD1. Germline assignment: CDR1 DFQATT and CDR2 SNEGSKA (reference sequence). V was clipped by 3 bases and J by 7 bases; unmatched bases: 3. This CDR3 is built from 12 residues. The covered CDR3 bases are TGCAGTGCTAGCAGACAGGGAAATGAG. Translating gives CSASRQGNE. The entire CDR3 reads CSASRQGNEQFF.

This clone was counted only a few times. The missing CDR3 end, 3 residues past where the read stops, is filled in from the germline J gene. The J gene is TRBJ2-7, the V gene TRBV19, with 14 bases that match TRBD2. Germline V gene data show CDR1 as LNHDA and CDR2 as SQIVND (reference sequence). This CDR3 spans 14 amino acids. V shed 10 bases and J 0 bases; nucleotides not matched to a gene: 2. The DNA read from the CDR3 is TGTGCCACCGGGACTAGCGGGAGCTCCTACGAG. Its translation: CATGTSGSSYE. The entire CDR3 reads CATGTSGSSYEQYF.

A remark on this clone: From the germline J gene comes the end of the CDR3, since the read stops 3 residues before it. The chain is built from TRBV7-9 and TRBJ2-1; D possibly corresponds to TRBD1 (6 bases). CDR1 is SEHNR, CDR2 FQNEAQ, per germline (reference sequence). The CDR3 sequence is 15 residues long. V gave up 5 bases and J gave up 5 bases, with 16 bases separating them. CDR3 amino acids: CASSGVRNRDNEQFF. The covered CDR3 bases are TGTGCCAGCAGCGGGGTCCGGAACAGGGACAATGAG.

This clone was found many times. The CDR3 is cut off 3 residues early in the read; its end comes from the germline J gene. The V and J genes are TRBV18 and TRBJ1-1; D is uncertain. V gave up 6 bases and J gave up 1 base, with 3 bases separating them. This CDR3 comprises 11 residues. Germline V gene sequence: CDR1 KGHSH, CDR2 LQKENI. The chain's CDR3 is CASSRNTEAFF. The DNA read from the CDR3 is TGTGCCAGCTCTCGGAACACTGAA.

This clone was counted between two and nine times. The observed sequence ends 3 residues before the CDR3 terminus, with the missing tail filled in from the germline J gene. The V and J genes are TRBV5-5 and TRBJ2-5; 9 nucleotides agree with TRBD2. CDR3 size: 14 residues. V shed 4 bases, J shed 4 bases, and the junction held 5 bases outside the gene matches. Germline V gives CDR1 SGHKS, CDR2 YYEKEE (reference sequence). This CDR3 reads CASSPRAGGETQYF. The DNA read from the CDR3 is TGTGCCAGCAGCCCCAGAGCGGGAGGAGAGACC.

This clone was recorded at least ten times. The missing CDR3 end, 3 residues past where the read stops, is filled in from the germline J gene. The chain links TRBV2 to TRBJ2-1, with D perhaps TRBD2 (7 bases). V shed 3 bases and J shed 4 bases, with 13 bases lying between them. The germline gives CDR1 SNHLY, CDR2 FYNNEI. The CDR3 has 15 amino acids. CDR3 DNA, as far as it was read: TGTGCCAGCAGTGAGGGGGCGGGAGATTACAATGAG. Protein: CASSEGAGDYNE. The CDR3 in full is CASSEGAGDYNEQFF.

This clone was counted only a few times. The read falls 3 residues short of the CDR3 end, and the missing part is taken from the germline J gene. This chain uses TRBV19 with TRBJ2-1; 13 positions match TRBD2. J was trimmed by 5 bases and V by 6 bases; bases with no gene match: 7. CDR3 length: 16 amino acids. The germline V gene encodes CDR1 LNHDA and CDR2 SQIVND (reference sequence). The covered CDR3 bases are TGTGCCAGTAGGATGGGGACTAGCGGGAATAACAATGAG. Translation gives CASRMGTSGNNNE. The entire CDR3 is CASRMGTSGNNNEQFF. The variable domain in full, with the rest retrieved from reference TRBV19 and TRBJ2-1, is DGGITQSPKYLFRKEGQNVTLSCEQNLNHDAMYWYRQDPGQGLRLIYYSQIVNDFQKGDIAEGYSVSREKKESFPLTVTSAQKNPTAFYLCASRMGTSGNNNEQFFGPGTRLTVL.

In this sample, this clone turned up many times. The read stops 3 residues short of the end of the CDR3; the missing end is completed from the germline J gene. The chain is built from TRBV6-1 and TRBJ1-1; possibly TRBD1 for D (6 bases). This CDR3 is 14 amino acids long. The V and J ends lost 3 bases and 1 base respectively, with 9 bases between them. Germline lookup yields CDR1 MNHNS and CDR2 SASEGT. The CDR3 region is CASSETGRNTEAFF. The DNA read from the CDR3 is TGTGCCAGCAGTGAGACAGGACGGAACACTGAA.

This clone has only a few counts. The CDR3 extends 3 residues past the end of the read, so its final part is completed from the germline J gene. This chain links TRBV11-2 with TRBJ2-7; the D is unclear. CDR1 SGHAT and CDR2 FQNNGV come from the germline V gene. V was shortened by 2 bases and J by 1 base, with 9 bases between the two germline ends. CDR3 length: 14 residues. CDR3 sequence reads: CASSLPGRSYEQYF. Partial CDR3 DNA: TGTGCCAGCAGCTTACCAGGTAGATCCTACGAG.

This clone was recorded a few times. The read falls 3 residues short of the CDR3 end, and the missing part is taken from the germline J gene. V gene TRBV7-6 combines with J gene TRBJ2-4; TRBD2 matches at 7 bases. J lost 6 bases, V lost 4 bases, and 3 bases had no gene match. CDR1 SGHVS and CDR2 FNYEAQ come from the germline V gene. The CDR3 consists of 13 residues. CDR3 amino acids: CASSSTGGNIQYF. The CDR3 bases that were read are TGTGCCAGCAGCTCGACGGGGGGAAACATT.

Worth noting for this clone: The read ends 3 residues shy of where the CDR3 ends; the end is completed using the germline J gene. V gene TRBV19 combines with J gene TRBJ2-5; D not resolved. CDR3 length: 14 residues. Germline assignment: CDR1 LNHDA and CDR2 SQIVND (reference sequence). Between the trimmed V and J ends, which lost 4 bases and 1 base, there was a span of 10 bases. The part of the CDR3 DNA that was read is TGTGCCAGTAGTACACAGAAATTCCAAGAGACC. Translated: CASSTQKFQET. The CDR3 as a whole reads CASSTQKFQETQYF.

There are a few counts of this clone. Partial CDR3 DNA: TGTGCCAGTAGTATTAGCGGTCTCACCGGGGAG. Protein product: CASSISGLTGE. The whole CDR3 sequence is CASSISGLTGELFF. The chain employs TRBV19 and TRBJ2-2; a weak D match, TRBD2 (6 bases). Read coverage stops 3 residues before the CDR3 terminus; the germline J gene supplies the remainder. The CDR3 extends over 14 amino acids. Looked up from germline, CDR1 is LNHDA and CDR2 is SQIVND (reference sequence). V was pared by 3 bases and J by 4 bases, with 9 bases between.

At least ten counts were recorded for this clone. From the germline J gene comes the end of the CDR3, since the read stops 3 residues before it. The chain combines TRBV6-1 with TRBJ2-5, with unresolved D. There are 14 residues in the CDR3. Trimming removed 1 base from V and 4 bases from J, with 10 bases in between. Germline V gene sequence: CDR1 MNHNS, CDR2 SASEGT. CDR3 protein: CASSEVDFSETQYF. The DNA read from the CDR3 is TGTGCCAGCAGTGAAGTCGACTTCTCAGAGACC.

This clone was recorded a few times. The CDR3 end is not reached by the read, which stops 3 residues before it; the germline J gene fills it in. This chain links TRBV7-6 with TRBJ2-1, with 11 positions matching TRBD2. V dropped 1 base and J dropped 4; count of bases not matched to a gene: 3. This CDR3 contains 16 residues. In germline, CDR1 is SGHVS, CDR2 FNYEAQ. The CDR3 protein is CASSLVLAGEYNEQFF. Partial CDR3 DNA: TGTGCCAGCAGCTTAGTACTAGCGGGAGAATACAATGAG.